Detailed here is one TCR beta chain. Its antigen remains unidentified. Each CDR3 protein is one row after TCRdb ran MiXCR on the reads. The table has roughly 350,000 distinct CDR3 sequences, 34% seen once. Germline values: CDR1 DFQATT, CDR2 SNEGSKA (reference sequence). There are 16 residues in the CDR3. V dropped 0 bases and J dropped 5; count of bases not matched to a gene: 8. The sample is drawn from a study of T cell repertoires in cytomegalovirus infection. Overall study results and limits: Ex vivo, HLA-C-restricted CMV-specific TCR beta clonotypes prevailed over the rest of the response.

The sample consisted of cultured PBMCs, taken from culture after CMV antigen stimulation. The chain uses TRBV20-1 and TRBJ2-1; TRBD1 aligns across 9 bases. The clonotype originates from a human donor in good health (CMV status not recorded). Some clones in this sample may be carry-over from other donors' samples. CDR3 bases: TGCAGTGCTAGAGATAGGTCGGGACAGGGTAACAATGAGCAGTTCTTC. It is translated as CSARDRSGQGNNEQFF.